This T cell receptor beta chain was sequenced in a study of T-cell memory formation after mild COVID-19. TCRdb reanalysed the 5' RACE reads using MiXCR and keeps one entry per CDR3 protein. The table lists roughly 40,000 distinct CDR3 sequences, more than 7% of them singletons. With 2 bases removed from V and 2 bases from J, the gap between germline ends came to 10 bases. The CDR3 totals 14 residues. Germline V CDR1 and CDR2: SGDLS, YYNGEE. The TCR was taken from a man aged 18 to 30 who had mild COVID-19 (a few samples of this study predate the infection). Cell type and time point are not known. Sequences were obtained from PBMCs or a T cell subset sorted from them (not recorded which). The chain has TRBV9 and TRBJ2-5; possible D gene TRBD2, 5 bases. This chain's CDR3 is CASSVTTRQETQYF. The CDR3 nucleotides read TGTGCCAGCAGCGTGACTACCAGACAAGAGACCCAGTACTTC. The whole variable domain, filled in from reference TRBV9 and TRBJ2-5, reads DSGVTQTPKHLITATGQRVTLRCSPRSGDLSVYWYQQSLDQGLQFLIQYYNGEERAKGNILERFSAQQFPDLHSELNLSSLELGDSALYFCASSVTTRQETQYFGPGTRLLVL.